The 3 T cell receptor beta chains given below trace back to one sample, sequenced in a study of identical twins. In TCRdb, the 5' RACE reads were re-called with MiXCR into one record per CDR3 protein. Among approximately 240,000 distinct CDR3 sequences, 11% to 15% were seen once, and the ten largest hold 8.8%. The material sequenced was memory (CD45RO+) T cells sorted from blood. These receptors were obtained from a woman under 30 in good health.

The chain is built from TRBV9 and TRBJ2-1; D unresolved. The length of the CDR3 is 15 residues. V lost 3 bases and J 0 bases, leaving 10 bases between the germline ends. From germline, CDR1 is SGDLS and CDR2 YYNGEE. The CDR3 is CASSADLVSYNEQFF. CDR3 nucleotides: TGTGCCAGCAGCGCTGACCTCGTCTCCTACAATGAGCAGTTCTTC.

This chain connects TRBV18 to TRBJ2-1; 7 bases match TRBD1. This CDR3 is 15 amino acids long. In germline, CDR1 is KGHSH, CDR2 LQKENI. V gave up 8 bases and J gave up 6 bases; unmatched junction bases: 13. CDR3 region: CASLIRDSVFNEQFF. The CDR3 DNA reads TGTGCCAGCCTAATACGGGACAGCGTTTTCAATGAGCAGTTCTTC. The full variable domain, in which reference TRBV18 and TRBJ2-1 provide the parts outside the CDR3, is NAGVMQNPRHLVRRRGQEARLRCSPMKGHSHVYWYRQLPEEGLKFMVYLQKENIIDESGMPKERFSAEFPKEGPSILRIQQVVRGDSAAYFCASLIRDSVFNEQFFGPGTRLTVL.

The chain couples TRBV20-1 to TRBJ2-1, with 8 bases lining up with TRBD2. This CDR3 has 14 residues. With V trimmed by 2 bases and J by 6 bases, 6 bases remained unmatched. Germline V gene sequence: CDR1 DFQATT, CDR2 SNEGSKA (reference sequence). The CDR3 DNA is TGCAGTGCTAGACGAGCGGGGGAGGGCAATGAGCAGTTCTTC. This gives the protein CSARRAGEGNEQFF.